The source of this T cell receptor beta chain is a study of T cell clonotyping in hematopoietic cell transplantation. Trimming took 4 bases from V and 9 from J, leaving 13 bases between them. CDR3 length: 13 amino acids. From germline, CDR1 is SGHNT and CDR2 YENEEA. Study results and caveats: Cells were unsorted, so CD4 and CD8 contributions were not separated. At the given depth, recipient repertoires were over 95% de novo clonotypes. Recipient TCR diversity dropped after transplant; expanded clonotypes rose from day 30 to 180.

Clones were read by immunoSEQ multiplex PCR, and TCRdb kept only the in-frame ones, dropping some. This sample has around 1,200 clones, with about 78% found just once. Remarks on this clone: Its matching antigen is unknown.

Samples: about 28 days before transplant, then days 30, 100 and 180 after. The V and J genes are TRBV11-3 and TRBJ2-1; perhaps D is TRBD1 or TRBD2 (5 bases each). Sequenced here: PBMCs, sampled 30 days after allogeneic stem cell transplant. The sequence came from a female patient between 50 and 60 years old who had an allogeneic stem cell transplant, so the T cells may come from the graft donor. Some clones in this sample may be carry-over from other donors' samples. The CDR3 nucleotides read TGTGCCAGCAGCTCCACAGGAGGAGTTGAGCAGTTCTTC. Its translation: CASSSTGGVEQFF.